The 7 T cell receptor beta chains below come from one sample, sequenced in a study of blood T cell repertoires in COVID-19. Clones were read by immunoSEQ multiplex PCR, and TCRdb kept only the in-frame ones, dropping some. The table lists a few hundred thousand clones, around 87% of them singletons. Material for sequencing was peripheral blood. The receptor source for this set is a man aged 60 to 75 who had recovered from COVID-19.

The rearrangement joins TRBV28 to TRBJ2-6; possible D gene TRBD1, 5 bases. The germline V gene encodes CDR1 MDHEN and CDR2 SYDVKM. The CDR3 extends over 15 amino acids. Trimming pared 6 bases from V and 0 bases from J, leaving 9 bases between. CDR3 residues: CASSSTGSGANVLTF. For the CDR3, the DNA is TGTGCCAGCAGCTCTACAGGCTCTGGGGCCAACGTCCTGACTTTC.

The V call is TRBV20-1, the J call TRBJ2-5; 8 positions agree with TRBD1. J lost 4 bases, V lost 3 bases, and 7 bases had no gene match. Germline V lookup: CDR1 DFQATT, CDR2 SNEGSKA (reference sequence). The CDR3 length is 14 residues. DNA of the CDR3: TGCAGTGCTAGTAGTATACAGGGGGTAGAGACCCAGTACTTC. This translates into CSASSIQGVETQYF.

The rearrangement links TRBV11-2 to TRBJ1-2; perhaps TRBD1 as D (6 bases). CDR3 length: 16 residues. Germline V CDR1 and CDR2: SGHAT, FQNNGV. Trimming took off 5 bases at V and 5 bases at J, with 21 bases between the two ends. The CDR3: CASSQGQPANSYGYTF. In DNA form, the CDR3 reads TGTGCCAGCAGCCAAGGACAGCCCGCCAATTCATATGGCTACACCTTC.

This clone was detected a few times. The CDR3: CASTQSGAGANVLTF. The CDR3 DNA follows: TGTGCCAGCACCCAGTCAGGGGCCGGGGCCAACGTCCTGACTTTC. This chain links TRBV7-3 with TRBJ2-6, with D perhaps TRBD1 (6 bases). Germline V lookup: CDR1 SGHTA, CDR2 FQGTGA. The V end was cut by 7 bases, the J end by 4 bases, with 14 bases between. The CDR3 loop spans 15 amino acids.

The CDR3 sequence: CAWSPGRGDTEAFF. The CDR3 DNA follows: TGTGCCTGGAGCCCTGGCCGGGGGGACACTGAAGCTTTCTTT. The chain employs TRBV30 and TRBJ1-1, with D maybe TRBD1 (5 bases). CDR1 is GTSNPN, CDR2 SVGIG, per germline (reference sequence). The CDR3 spans 14 residues. Trimming took off 3 bases at V and 3 bases at J, with 14 bases between the two ends.

J is TRBJ2-3 and V is TRBV7-3; 10 bases fit TRBD2. The junction had 2 bases not matched to a gene; V was cut back by 3 bases and J by 2 bases. In germline, CDR1 is SGHTA, CDR2 FQGTGA. The CDR3 contains 15 residues. CDR3 in amino acids: CASSFSGGPTDTQYF. The CDR3 bases are TGTGCCAGCAGCTTTAGCGGGGGGCCCACAGATACGCAGTATTTT. Drawing the rest from reference TRBV7-3 and TRBJ2-3, the complete variable domain is GAGVSQTPSNKVTEKGKYVELRCDPISGHTALYWYRQSLGQGPEFLIYFQGTGAADDSGLPNDRFFAVRPEGSVSTLKIQRTERGDSAVYLCASSFSGGPTDTQYFGPGTRLTVL.

This chain connects TRBV14 to TRBJ1-6; 8 bases align to TRBD1. Losses at the gene ends were 1 base for V and 7 bases for J; bases not matched to a gene: 6. The CDR3 spans 16 residues. Germline V gives CDR1 SGHDN, CDR2 FVKESK. The CDR3 loop is CASSQGTGFGNSPLHF. As DNA, the CDR3 is TGTGCCAGCAGCCAAGGGACAGGGTTTGGAAATTCACCCCTCCACTTT.